This is a list of T cell receptor beta chains from one sample in a study of T cells in localized non-small cell lung cancer. Profiling relied on immunoSEQ multiplex PCR, and the TCRdb table lists in-frame clones only, not all of them. The data show about 3,000 clones, more than 20% seen once. Sequencing used lung tumor tissue, obtained before any cancer treatment. These TCRs come from a man aged 35 to 70 with stage III lung adenocarcinoma. Each CDR3 is given with its conserved first and last residue. Each record gives: clone size, J gene, V gene, D gene, CDR3 protein, CDR3 DNA. The D gene is left open where the match is weak. Size tells how often a clone was seen (once, few, many) or the class of an expanded clone, and some rows leave it out.

clone_size: NA; j_call: TRBJ1-1; v_call: TRBV5-1; d_call: NA; cdr3_aa: CASSPNSAVTEAFF; cdr3_nt: TGCGCCAGCAGCCCCAACTCGGCTGTCACTGAAGCTTTCTTT
clone_size: NA; j_call: TRBJ2-6; v_call: TRBV10-3; d_call: NA; cdr3_aa: CASRRVGGLSGANVLTF; cdr3_nt: TGTGCCAGCCGCCGAGTTGGGGGCCTCTCTGGGGCCAACGTCCTGACTTTC
clone_size: NA; j_call: TRBJ1-6; v_call: TRBV5-1; d_call: TRBD1; cdr3_aa: CASSTANRGSNSPLHF; cdr3_nt: TGCGCCAGCAGCACAGCGAACAGGGGAAGTAATTCACCCCTCCACTTT
clone_size: few; j_call: TRBJ2-7; v_call: TRBV11-1; d_call: TRBD2; cdr3_aa: CASSPYSGGLSYEQYF; cdr3_nt: TGTGCCAGCAGCCCGTATAGCGGGGGTTTGTCCTACGAGCAGTACTTC
clone_size: medium-sized; j_call: TRBJ2-1; v_call: TRBV9; d_call: TRBD1; cdr3_aa: CASSRDSSSYNEQFF; cdr3_nt: TGTGCCAGCAGTAGGGACAGCAGCTCCTACAATGAGCAGTTCTTC
clone_size: medium-sized; j_call: TRBJ2-7; v_call: TRBV18; d_call: NA; cdr3_aa: CASSPKLATYEQYF; cdr3_nt: TGTGCCAGCTCACCAAAGCTAGCCACCTACGAGCAGTACTTC
clone_size: large; j_call: TRBJ1-1; v_call: TRBV4-1; d_call: TRBD1; cdr3_aa: CASSQGQITGEAFF; cdr3_nt: TGCGCCAGCAGCCAAGGCCAAATAACAGGGGAGGCTTTCTTT
clone_size: NA; j_call: TRBJ2-1; v_call: TRBV5-1; d_call: TRBD1; cdr3_aa: CASRGQGNYNEQFF; cdr3_nt: TGCGCCAGCAGAGGACAGGGGAACTACAATGAGCAGTTCTTC
clone_size: NA; j_call: TRBJ2-7; v_call: TRBV6-8; d_call: TRBD2; cdr3_aa: CASTPGLAIRFYEQYF; cdr3_nt: TGTGCCAGCACCCCGGGACTAGCGATAAGGTTCTACGAGCAGTACTTC
clone_size: NA; j_call: TRBJ2-2; v_call: TRBV19; d_call: NA; cdr3_aa: CASRLDSSTGELFF; cdr3_nt: TGTGCCAGTAGACTAGACTCGAGCACCGGGGAGCTGTTTTTT